This T cell receptor (beta chain) was recovered during a study of CD8 T cells in Susac syndrome. Study in general: When blood was drawn, the patients with Susac syndrome were therapy-naive, on corticosteroids, or on intravenous immunoglobulin alone.

Overall study results and limits: As the study acknowledged, the number of individuals in its TCR sequencing and HLA analysis was relatively small.

The study sequenced TCR beta in blood CD8+ and CD4+ T cells. Negative isolation was applied to CD8+ and CD4+ T cells, and FACS enrichment was applied to TEMRA cells. This clonotype was found once. Its specificity is unknown. This CDR3 comprises 13 residues. The V and J ends lost 4 bases and 4 bases respectively, with 11 bases between them. CDR1 and CDR2 (germline): MNHEY, SMNVEV (reference sequence). Random-hexamer reverse transcription was applied to roughly 0.45 to 1 ug RNA. In TCRdb, the immunoSEQ multiplex PCR reads were re-called with MiXCR into one record per CDR3 protein. Here the sample spans more than 65,000 distinct CDR3 sequences, 95% being singletons.

Sequenced input: CD8+ T cells from PBMCs. The clonotype originates from a human donor with Susac syndrome. The chain has TRBV27 and TRBJ2-7; D might be TRBD1 or TRBD2, each matching 5 bases. As DNA, the CDR3 is TGTGCCAGCAGTTCTACGAGGGGTTACGAGCAGTACTTC. Protein sequence: CASSSTRGYEQYF.